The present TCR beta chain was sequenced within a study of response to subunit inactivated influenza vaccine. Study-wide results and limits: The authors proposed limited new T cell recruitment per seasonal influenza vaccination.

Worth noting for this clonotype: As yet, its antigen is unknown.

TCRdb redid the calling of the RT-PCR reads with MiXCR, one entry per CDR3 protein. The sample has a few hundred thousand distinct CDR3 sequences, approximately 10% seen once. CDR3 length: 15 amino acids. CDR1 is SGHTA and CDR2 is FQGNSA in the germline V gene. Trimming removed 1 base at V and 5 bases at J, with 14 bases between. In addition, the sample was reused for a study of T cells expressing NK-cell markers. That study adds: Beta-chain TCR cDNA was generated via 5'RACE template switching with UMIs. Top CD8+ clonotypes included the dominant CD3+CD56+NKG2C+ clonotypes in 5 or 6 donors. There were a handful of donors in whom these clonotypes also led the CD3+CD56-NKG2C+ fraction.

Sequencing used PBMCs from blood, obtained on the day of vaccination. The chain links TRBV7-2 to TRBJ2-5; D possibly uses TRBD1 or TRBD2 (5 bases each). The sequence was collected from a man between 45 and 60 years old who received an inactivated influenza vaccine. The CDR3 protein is CASSLGFGGGETQYF. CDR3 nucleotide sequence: TGTGCCAGCAGCTTAGGGTTTGGGGGTGGGGAGACCCAGTACTTC.